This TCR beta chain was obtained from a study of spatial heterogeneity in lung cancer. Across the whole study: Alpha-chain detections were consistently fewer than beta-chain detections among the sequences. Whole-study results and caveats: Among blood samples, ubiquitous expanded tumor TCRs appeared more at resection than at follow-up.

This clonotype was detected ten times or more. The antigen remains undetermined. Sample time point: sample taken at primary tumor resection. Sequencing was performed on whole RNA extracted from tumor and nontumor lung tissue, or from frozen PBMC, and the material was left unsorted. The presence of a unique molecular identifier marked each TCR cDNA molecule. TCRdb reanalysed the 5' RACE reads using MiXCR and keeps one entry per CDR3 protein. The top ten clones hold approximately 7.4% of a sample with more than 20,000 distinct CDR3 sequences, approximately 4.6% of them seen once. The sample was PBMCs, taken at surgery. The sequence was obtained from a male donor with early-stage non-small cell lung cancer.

The CDR3, as DNA: TGTGCCAGCAGTGAGTACAGAGGGGAGCAGTACTTC. Translated, it gives CASSEYRGEQYF. The chain joins TRBV2 to TRBJ2-7; tentatively, D is TRBD2 (5 bases). This CDR3 is built from 12 residues. The V gene's germline CDR1 is SNHLY and CDR2 FYNNEI. The V and J ends lost 3 bases and 7 bases respectively, with 10 bases between them.